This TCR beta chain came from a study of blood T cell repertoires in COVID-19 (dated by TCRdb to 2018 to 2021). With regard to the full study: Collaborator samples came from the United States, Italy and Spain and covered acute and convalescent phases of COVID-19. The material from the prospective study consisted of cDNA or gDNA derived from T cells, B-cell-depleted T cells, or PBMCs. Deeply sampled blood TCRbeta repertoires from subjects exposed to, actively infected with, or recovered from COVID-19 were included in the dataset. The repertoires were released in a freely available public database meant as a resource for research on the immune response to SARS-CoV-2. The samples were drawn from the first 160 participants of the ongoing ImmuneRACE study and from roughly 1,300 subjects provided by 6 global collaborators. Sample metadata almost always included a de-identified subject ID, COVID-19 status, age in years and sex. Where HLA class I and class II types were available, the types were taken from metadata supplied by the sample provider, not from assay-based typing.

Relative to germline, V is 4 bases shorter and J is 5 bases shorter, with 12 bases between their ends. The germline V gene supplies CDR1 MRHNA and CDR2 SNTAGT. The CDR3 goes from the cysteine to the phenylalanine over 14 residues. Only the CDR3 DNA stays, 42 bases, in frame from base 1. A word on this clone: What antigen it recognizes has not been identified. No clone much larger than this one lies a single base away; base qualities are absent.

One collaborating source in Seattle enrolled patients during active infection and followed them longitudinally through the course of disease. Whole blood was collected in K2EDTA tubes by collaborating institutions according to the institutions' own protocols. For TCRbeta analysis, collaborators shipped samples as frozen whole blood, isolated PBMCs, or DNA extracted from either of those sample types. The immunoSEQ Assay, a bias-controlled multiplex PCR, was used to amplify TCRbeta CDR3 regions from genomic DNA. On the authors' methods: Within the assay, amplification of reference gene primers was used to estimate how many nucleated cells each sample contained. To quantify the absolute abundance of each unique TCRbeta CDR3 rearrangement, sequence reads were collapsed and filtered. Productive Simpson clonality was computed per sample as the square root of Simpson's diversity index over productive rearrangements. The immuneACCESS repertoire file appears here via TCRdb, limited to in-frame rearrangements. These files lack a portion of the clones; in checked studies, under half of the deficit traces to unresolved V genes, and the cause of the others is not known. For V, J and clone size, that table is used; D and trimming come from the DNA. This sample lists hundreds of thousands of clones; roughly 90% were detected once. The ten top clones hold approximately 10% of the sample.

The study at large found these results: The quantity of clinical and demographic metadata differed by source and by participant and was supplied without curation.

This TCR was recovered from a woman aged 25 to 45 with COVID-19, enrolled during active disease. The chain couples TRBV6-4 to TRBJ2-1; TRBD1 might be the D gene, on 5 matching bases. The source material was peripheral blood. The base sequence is TGTGCCAGCAGTGCCCAGGGATTCGACAATGAGCAGTTCTTC. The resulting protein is CASSAQGFDNEQFF.